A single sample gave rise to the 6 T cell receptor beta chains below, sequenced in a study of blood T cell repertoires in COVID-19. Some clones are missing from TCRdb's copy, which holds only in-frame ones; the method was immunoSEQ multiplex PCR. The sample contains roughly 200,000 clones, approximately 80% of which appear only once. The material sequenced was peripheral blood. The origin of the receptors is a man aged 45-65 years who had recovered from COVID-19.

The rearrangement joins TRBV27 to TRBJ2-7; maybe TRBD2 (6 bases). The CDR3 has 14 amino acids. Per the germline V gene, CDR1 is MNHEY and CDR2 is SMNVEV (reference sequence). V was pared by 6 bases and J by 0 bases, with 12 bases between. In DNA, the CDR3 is TGTGCCAGCAGCATCGGGAGAAGCTCCTACGAGCAGTACTTC. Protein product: CASSIGRSSYEQYF.

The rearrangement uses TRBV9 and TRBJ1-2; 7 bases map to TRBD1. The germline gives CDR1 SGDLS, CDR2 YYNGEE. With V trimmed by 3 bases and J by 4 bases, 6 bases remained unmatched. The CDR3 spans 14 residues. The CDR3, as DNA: TGTGCCAGCAGCGGCCTAAACAGGGGCTATGGCTACACCTTC. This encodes CASSGLNRGYGYTF.

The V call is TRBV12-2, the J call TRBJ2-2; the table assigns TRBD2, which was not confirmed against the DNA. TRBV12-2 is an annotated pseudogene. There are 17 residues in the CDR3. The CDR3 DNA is TGTGCAAGTCGCAGACCCTCTAGCGGTGGTAACACCGGGGAGCTGTTTTTT. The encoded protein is CASRRPSSGGNTGELFF.

CDR3 region: CASSMAQGNIQPQHF. The CDR3 DNA reads as TGTGCCAGTAGTATGGCACAGGGGAATATTCAGCCCCAGCATTTT. The V call is TRBV19, the J call TRBJ1-5; TRBD1 matches 7 bases. The V gene end was trimmed by 3 bases and the J gene end by 6 bases; junction bases not matched to a gene: 8. The CDR3 spans 15 residues. Germline V gene lookup returns CDR1 LNHDA and CDR2 SQIVND (reference sequence).

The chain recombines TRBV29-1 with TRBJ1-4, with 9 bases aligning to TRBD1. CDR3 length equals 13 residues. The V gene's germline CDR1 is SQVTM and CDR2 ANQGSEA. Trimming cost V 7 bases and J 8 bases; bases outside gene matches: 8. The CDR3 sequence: CSAPGQGKEKLFF. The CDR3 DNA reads TGCAGCGCTCCGGGACAGGGTAAAGAAAAACTGTTTTTT.

The CDR3 DNA is TGTGCCAGCAGCTTTGGTCTTGCTCGGGCGGGAGGCGAACGAGATACGCAGTATTTT. Translated, it gives CASSFGLARAGGERDTQYF. The rearrangement uses TRBV7-2 and TRBJ2-3; 8 nucleotides agree with TRBD2. V shed 3 bases and J 5 bases; nucleotides not matched to a gene: 19. Per germline, CDR1 SGHTA and CDR2 FQGNSA. The CDR3 spans 19 residues.